This is a list of T cell receptor beta chains from one sample in a study of CD8+ T cells in alopecia areata. Method: immunoSEQ multiplex PCR; TCRdb's copy keeps in-frame clones and lacks some. The data contain about 140,000 clones, about 51% of them singletons. The source material was CD4+ T cells sorted from blood, sampled at week 0. The receptors originated from a human donor with alopecia areata. CDR3s include the opening cysteine and the closing phenylalanine or tryptophan. D genes are given only for firm matches. Clone size is shown for a subset of rows, as once, few, many or a class of expanded clone.

NA,TRBJ1-2,TRBV30,NA,TGTGCCTGGAGTGTAGCGTGGGGCTACACCTTC,CAWSVAWGYTF
NA,TRBJ1-2,TRBV4-3,NA,TGCGCCAGCAGCCAATCCGCGGGCCCCTATGGCTACACCTTC,CASSQSAGPYGYTF
TRBD1,TRBJ1-2,TRBV5-1,NA,TGCGCCAGCAGCTTGGGGACAGGAGGAGGCTACACCTTC,CASSLGTGGGYTF
TRBD1,TRBJ1-5,TRBV27,NA,TGTGCCAGCAGACCTACAGGGGGGGGCCAGCCCCAGCATTTT,CASRPTGGGQPQHF
NA,TRBJ2-1,TRBV29-1,few,TGCAGCGCGCCCCGCTTAGCGGAGACCAGCTCCTACAATGAGCAGTTCTTC,CSAPRLAETSSYNEQFF
NA,TRBJ2-2,TRBV29-1,once,TGCAGCGTTCTTAGAGACCGTACCGGGGAGCTGTTTTTT,CSVLRDRTGELFF
NA,TRBJ2-7,TRBV9,NA,TGTGCCAGCAGCACGCGAACTACAGGGTATCACGAGCAGTACTTC,CASSTRTTGYHEQYF
TRBD1,TRBJ2-7,TRBV19,many,TGTGCCAGTAGCCAGACAGGGCTCCACGAGCAGTACTTC,CASSQTGLHEQYF
TRBD2,TRBJ2-7,TRBV29-1,few,TGCAGCGTCTCAAGCGGGAGTAATTACGAGCAGTACTTC,CSVSSGSNYEQYF
NA,TRBJ1-1,TRBV5-1,NA,TGCGCCAGCAGCTTGGCCACCCCGAGGGGAGAAGCTTTCTTT,CASSLATPRGEAFF
NA,TRBJ1-5,TRBV6-1,NA,TGTGCCAGCAGTGCCAACAGGGGCAATCAGCCCCAGCATTTT,CASSANRGNQPQHF
TRBD2,TRBJ2-7,TRBV30,NA,TGTGCCTGGAGTTCTACTAGCGGGAGGGCCACGTTTGGATACGAGCAGTACTTC,CAWSSTSGRATFGYEQYF
TRBD1,TRBJ1-4,TRBV5-1,NA,TGCGCCAGCAGCTCGCTAGGGACAGGGCACAATGATGAAAAACTGTTTTTT,CASSSLGTGHNDEKLFF
NA,TRBJ1-2,TRBV11-2,once,TGTGCCAGCAGCTTTGACAGGAACTATGGCTACACCTTC,CASSFDRNYGYTF
TRBD2,TRBJ2-5,TRBV7-2,NA,TGTGCCAGCGGATCCGCGGGAGGGCCTGGAGAGACCCAGTACTTC,CASGSAGGPGETQYF
NA,TRBJ2-7,TRBV7-2,NA,TGTGCCAGCAGCTTCTCGGGACGGATCAGCTCCTACGAGCAGTACTTC,CASSFSGRISSYEQYF
NA,TRBJ1-4,TRBV4-1,few,TGCGCCAGCAGCCGACTCAACAGGGCTCCTAATGAAAAACTGTTTTTT,CASSRLNRAPNEKLFF
TRBD2,TRBJ2-2,TRBV28,NA,TGTGCCAGCAAGATAGCGGGAGACACCGGGGAGCTGTTTTTT,CASKIAGDTGELFF
TRBD1,TRBJ2-5,TRBV5-1,NA,TGCGCCAGCAGGCCGACAGGGGGCGCGGGAGAGACCCAGTACTTC,CASRPTGGAGETQYF
NA,TRBJ1-1,TRBV6-1,NA,TGTGCCAGCAGTGAAGCGAGGGTTTATACTGAAGCTTTCTTT,CASSEARVYTEAFF
NA,TRBJ2-2,TRBV30,NA,TGTGCCTGGAGTGTACGTCCGAACACCGGGGAGCTGTTTTTT,CAWSVRPNTGELFF
NA,TRBJ1-5,TRBV30,NA,TGTGCCTTTGGACCCGGCCAGCCCCAGCATTTT,CAFGPGQPQHF
TRBD2,TRBJ2-1,TRBV9,NA,TGTGCCAGCAGCCCTAGCGGAAACTCCTACAATGAGCAGTTCTTC,CASSPSGNSYNEQFF
NA,TRBJ1-3,TRBV30,NA,TGTGCCTGGAGGTACAGGGCTGGAAACACCATATATTTT,CAWRYRAGNTIYF
NA,TRBJ2-7,TRBV5-5,NA,TGTGCCAGCAGCGCCACGGTCCCCTTACGGGAGCAGTACTTC,CASSATVPLREQYF
TRBD1,TRBJ1-5,TRBV18,NA,TGTGCCAGCTCACTCCGGGGTTCGACCGGGACAGGGGGCGGTCAGCCCCAGCATTTT,CASSLRGSTGTGGGQPQHF
NA,TRBJ1-2,TRBV28,NA,TGTGCCAGCAGTTTGGGGGGTCTGGTCGGAGGCTACACCTTC,CASSLGGLVGGYTF
NA,TRBJ2-1,TRBV5-1,NA,TGCGCCAGCAGCTTGGATACTGTGTACAATGAGCAGTTCTTC,CASSLDTVYNEQFF
NA,TRBJ1-2,TRBV9,NA,TGTGCCAGCAGCCCGATATCGACCTCGGGAGGCTACACCTTC,CASSPISTSGGYTF
TRBD1,TRBJ2-7,TRBV30,few,TGTGCCTGGAGAAGGGACAGGGACCACGAGCAGTACTTC,CAWRRDRDHEQYF
NA,TRBJ1-1,TRBV30,few,TGTGCCTGGAAAGGGTCCCCGGCGGACACTGAAGCTTTCTTT,CAWKGSPADTEAFF
NA,TRBJ2-1,TRBV19,NA,TGTGCCAGTACGCCGGAGTCCTACAATGAGCAGTTCTTC,CASTPESYNEQFF
NA,TRBJ2-3,TRBV15,few,TGTGCCACCAGCAGAGGCACAGATACGCAGTATTTT,CATSRGTDTQYF
NA,TRBJ2-6,TRBV7-3,NA,TGTGCCAGCAGCTCCCAGGGTGGGGCCAACGTCCTGACTTTC,CASSSQGGANVLTF
NA,TRBJ1-3,TRBV30,NA,TGTGCCGCAGATCATAACTCTGGAAACACCATATATTTT,CAADHNSGNTIYF
TRBD2,TRBJ2-7,TRBV4-2,few,TGTGCCAGCAGCCAAGATCGAATGGCTAGCGGGTACTTC,CASSQDRMASGYF
TRBD1,TRBJ2-1,TRBV10-3,NA,TGTGCCATCAGGGAGGGGGACAGGGATTACAATGAGCAGTTCTTC,CAIREGDRDYNEQFF
NA,TRBJ2-7,TRBV11-2,NA,TGTGCCAGCACCCCGGCAGGGAGGTCCTACGAGCAGTACTTC,CASTPAGRSYEQYF
TRBD2,TRBJ2-3,TRBV11-2,NA,TGTGCCAGCAGCCGGGGGACTAGCGCGGATACGCAGTATTTT,CASSRGTSADTQYF
TRBD2,TRBJ2-7,TRBV6-1,NA,TGTGCCAGCAGTGAAATACGCTGGGCTAGCGGGAGCCCCTACGAGCAGTACTTC,CASSEIRWASGSPYEQYF
NA,TRBJ2-2,TRBV6-1,few,TGTGCCAGCAAGGGGCAGGCCGGGGAGCTGTTTTTT,CASKGQAGELFF
NA,TRBJ1-5,TRBV18,NA,TGTGCCAGCTCACCGGGTCCCGGGCGAGGTCAGCCCCAGCATTTT,CASSPGPGRGQPQHF
NA,TRBJ1-1,TRBV29-1,few,TGCAGCGTTGAACTTCCTTGCTCGAACACTGAAGCTTTCTTT,CSVELPCSNTEAFF
TRBD1,TRBJ1-2,TRBV30,NA,TGTGCCTGGAGTGTAACGGACAGGGGTTATGGCTACACCTTC,CAWSVTDRGYGYTF
NA,TRBJ2-7,TRBV15,NA,TGTGCCACCAGCAGAGCGGTACGCTACGAGCAGTACTTC,CATSRAVRYEQYF
NA,TRBJ1-2,TRBV7-9,few,TGTGCCAGCAGCCAAGCGGGGGCTTGGGGCTACACCTTC,CASSQAGAWGYTF